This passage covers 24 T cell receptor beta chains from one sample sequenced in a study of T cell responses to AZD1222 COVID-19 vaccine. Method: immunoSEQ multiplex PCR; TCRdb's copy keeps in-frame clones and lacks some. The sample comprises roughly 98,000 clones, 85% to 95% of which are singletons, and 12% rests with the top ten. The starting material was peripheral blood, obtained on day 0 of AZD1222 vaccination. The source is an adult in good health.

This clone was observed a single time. The CDR3 nucleotides are TGTGCCAGCAGCTTACCAGGACTAGAGACCCAGTACTTC. Residues: CASSLPGLETQYF. The genes are TRBV5-4 and TRBJ2-5, with D possibly being TRBD2 (5 bases). In germline, CDR1 is SGHNT, CDR2 YYREEE (reference sequence). Trimming took off 2 bases at V and 4 bases at J, with 9 bases between the two ends. The CDR3 totals 13 residues.

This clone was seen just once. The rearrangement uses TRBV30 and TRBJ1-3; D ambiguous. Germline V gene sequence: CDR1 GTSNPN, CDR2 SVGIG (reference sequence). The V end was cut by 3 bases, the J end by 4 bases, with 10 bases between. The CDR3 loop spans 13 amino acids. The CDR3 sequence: CAWRLPEGNTIYF. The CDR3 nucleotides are TGTGCCTGGAGACTCCCCGAGGGAAACACCATATATTTT.

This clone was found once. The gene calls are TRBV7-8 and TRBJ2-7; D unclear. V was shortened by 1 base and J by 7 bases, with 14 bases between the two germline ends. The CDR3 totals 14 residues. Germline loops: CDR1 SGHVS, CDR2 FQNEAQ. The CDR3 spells CASSLGRDSVEQYF. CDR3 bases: TGTGCCAGCAGCTTAGGCCGAGACTCGGTAGAGCAGTACTTC.

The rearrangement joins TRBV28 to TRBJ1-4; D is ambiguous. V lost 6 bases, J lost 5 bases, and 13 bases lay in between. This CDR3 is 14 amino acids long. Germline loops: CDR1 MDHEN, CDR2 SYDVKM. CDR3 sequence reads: CASRAGISNEKLFF. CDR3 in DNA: TGTGCCAGCAGGGCGGGGATAAGCAATGAAAAACTGTTTTTT.

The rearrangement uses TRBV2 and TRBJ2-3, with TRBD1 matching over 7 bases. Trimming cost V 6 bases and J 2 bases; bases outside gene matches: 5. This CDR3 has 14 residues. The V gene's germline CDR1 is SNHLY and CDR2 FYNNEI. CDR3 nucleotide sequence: TGTGCCAGCAGCCGGGACAGTTCCACAGATACGCAGTATTTT. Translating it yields CASSRDSSTDTQYF.

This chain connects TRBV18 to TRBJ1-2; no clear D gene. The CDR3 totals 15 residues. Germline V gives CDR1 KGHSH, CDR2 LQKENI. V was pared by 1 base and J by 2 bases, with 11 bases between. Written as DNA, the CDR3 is TGTGCCAGCTCACCACAGGCCACCACGAACTATGGCTACACCTTC. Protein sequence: CASSPQATTNYGYTF.

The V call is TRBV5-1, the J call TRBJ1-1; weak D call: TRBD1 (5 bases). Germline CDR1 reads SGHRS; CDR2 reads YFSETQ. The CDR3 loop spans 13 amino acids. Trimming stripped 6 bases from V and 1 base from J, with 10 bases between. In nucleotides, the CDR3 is TGCGCCAGCACCGTCGGGGGGAACACTGAAGCTTTCTTT. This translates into CASTVGGNTEAFF.

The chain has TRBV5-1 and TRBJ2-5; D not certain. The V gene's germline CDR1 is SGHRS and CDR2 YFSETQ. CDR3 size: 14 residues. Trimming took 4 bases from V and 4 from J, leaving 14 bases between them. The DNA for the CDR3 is TGCGCCAGCAGCCCTCTTGGGATTGGAGAGACCCAGTACTTC. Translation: CASSPLGIGETQYF.

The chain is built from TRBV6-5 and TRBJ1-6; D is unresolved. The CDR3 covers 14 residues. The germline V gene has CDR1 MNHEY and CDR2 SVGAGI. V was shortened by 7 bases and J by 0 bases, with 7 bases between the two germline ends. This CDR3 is CASTRSSYNSPLHF. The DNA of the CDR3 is TGTGCCAGCACGAGGAGCTCCTATAATTCACCCCTCCACTTT.

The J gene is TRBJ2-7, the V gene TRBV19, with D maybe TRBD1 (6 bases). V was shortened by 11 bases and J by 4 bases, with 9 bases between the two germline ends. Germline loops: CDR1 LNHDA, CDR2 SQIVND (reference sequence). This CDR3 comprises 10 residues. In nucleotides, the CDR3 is TGTGCCTCCGGACAGTACGAGCAGTACTTC. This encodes CASGQYEQYF.

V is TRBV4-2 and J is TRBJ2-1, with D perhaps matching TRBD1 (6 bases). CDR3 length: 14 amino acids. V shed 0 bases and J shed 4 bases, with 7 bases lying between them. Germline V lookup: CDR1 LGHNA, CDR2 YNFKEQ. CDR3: CASSQEGQYNEQFF. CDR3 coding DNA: TGTGCCAGCAGCCAAGAAGGACAGTACAATGAGCAGTTCTTC.

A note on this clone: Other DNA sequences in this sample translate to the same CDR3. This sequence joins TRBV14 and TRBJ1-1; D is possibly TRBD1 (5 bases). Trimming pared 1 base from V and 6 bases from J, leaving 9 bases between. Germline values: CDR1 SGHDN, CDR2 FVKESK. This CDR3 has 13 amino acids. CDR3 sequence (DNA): TGTGCCAGCAGCCAAGTCAGAGGGGCTGAAGCTTTCTTT. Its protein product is CASSQVRGAEAFF. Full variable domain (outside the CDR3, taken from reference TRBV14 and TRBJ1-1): EAGVTQFPSHSVIEKGQTVTLRCDPISGHDNLYWYRRVMGKEIKFLLHFVKESKQDESGMPNNRFLAERTGGTYSTLKVQPAELEDSGVYFCASSQVRGAEAFFGQGTRLTVV.

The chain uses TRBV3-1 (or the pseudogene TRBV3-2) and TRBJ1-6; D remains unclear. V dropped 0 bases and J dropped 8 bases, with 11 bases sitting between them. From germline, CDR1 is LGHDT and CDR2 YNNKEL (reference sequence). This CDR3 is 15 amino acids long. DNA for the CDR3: TGTGCCAGCAGCCAAGAAGGCAGGTCGGATTCACCCCTCCACTTT. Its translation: CASSQEGRSDSPLHF.

The CDR3 reads CASSVDIRPSYNEQFF. As DNA, the CDR3 is TGTGCCAGCAGCGTAGATATCCGGCCTTCCTACAATGAGCAGTTCTTC. V and J are TRBV9 and TRBJ2-1; D gene uncertain. V was trimmed by 0 bases and J by 1 base, leaving 11 bases between them. The CDR3 has 16 residues. Per germline, CDR1 SGDLS and CDR2 YYNGEE. The whole variable domain, filled in from reference TRBV9 and TRBJ2-1, reads DSGVTQTPKHLITATGQRVTLRCSPRSGDLSVYWYQQSLDQGLQFLIQYYNGEERAKGNILERFSAQQFPDLHSELNLSSLELGDSALYFCASSVDIRPSYNEQFFGPGTRLTVL.

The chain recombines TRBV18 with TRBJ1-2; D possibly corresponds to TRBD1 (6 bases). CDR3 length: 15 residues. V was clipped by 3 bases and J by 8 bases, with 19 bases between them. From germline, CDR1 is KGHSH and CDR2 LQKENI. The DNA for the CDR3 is TGTGCCAGCTCACCGCCCGGGACAAGGGACGGGGGCTACACCTTC. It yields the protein CASSPPGTRDGGYTF.

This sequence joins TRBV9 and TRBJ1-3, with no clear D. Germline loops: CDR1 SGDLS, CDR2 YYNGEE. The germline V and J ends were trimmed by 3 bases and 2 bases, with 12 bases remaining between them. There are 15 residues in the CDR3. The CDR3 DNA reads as TGTGCCAGCAGCGATGCTGCCAAAACTGGAAACACCATATATTTT. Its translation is CASSDAAKTGNTIYF.

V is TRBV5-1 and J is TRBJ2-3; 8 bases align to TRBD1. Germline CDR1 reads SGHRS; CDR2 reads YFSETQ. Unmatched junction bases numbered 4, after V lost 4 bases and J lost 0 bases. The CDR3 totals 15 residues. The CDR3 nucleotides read TGCGCCAGCAGCCTGCAGGGGGCTAGCACAGATACGCAGTATTTT. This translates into CASSLQGASTDTQYF. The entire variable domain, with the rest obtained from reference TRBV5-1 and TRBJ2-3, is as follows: KAGVTQTPRYLIKTRGQQVTLSCSPISGHRSVSWYQQTPGQGLQFLFEYFSETQRNKGNFPGRFSGRQFSNSRSEMNVSTLELGDSALYLCASSLQGASTDTQYFGPGTRLTVL.

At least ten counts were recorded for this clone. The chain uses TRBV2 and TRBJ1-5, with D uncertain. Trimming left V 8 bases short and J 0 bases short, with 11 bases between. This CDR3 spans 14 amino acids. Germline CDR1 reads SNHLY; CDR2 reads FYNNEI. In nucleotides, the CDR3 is TGTGCCAGCCGAGGCCAGAATAGCAATCAGCCCCAGCATTTT. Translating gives CASRGQNSNQPQHF. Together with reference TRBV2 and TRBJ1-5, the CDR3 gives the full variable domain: EPEVTQTPSHQVTQMGQEVILRCVPISNHLYFYWYRQILGQKVEFLVSFYNNEISEKSEIFDDQFSVERPDGSNFTLKIRSTKLEDSAMYFCASRGQNSNQPQHFGDGTRLSIL.

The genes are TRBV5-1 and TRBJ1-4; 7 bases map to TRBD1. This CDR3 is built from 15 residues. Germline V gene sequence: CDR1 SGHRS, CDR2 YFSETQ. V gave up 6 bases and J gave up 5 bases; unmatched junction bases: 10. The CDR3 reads CASTTAGTANEKLFF. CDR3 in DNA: TGCGCCAGCACCACCGCCGGGACAGCCAATGAAAAACTGTTTTTT.

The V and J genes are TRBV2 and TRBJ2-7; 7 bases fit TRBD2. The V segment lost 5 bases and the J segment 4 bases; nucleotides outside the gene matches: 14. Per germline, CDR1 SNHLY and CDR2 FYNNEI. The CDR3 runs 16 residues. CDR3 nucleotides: TGTGCCAGCAGTTATGGACTAGATTCGAGGGTGTACGAGCAGTACTTC. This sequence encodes CASSYGLDSRVYEQYF.

CDR3 sequence (DNA): TGTGCCTGGAGCCCCGAAGGGCGAAGTGAGCAGTTCTTC. Translated: CAWSPEGRSEQFF. The V and J genes are TRBV30 and TRBJ2-1; D call uncertain. CDR1 and CDR2 (germline): GTSNPN, SVGIG (reference sequence). V was cut by 3 bases and J by 9 bases, with 15 bases left in between. There are 13 residues in the CDR3. Based on the CDR3 plus reference TRBV30 and TRBJ2-1, the full variable domain is SQTIHQWPATLVQPVGSPLSLECTVEGTSNPNLYWYRQAAGRGLQLLFYSVGIGQISSEVPQNLSASRPQDRQFILSSKKLLLSDSGFYLCAWSPEGRSEQFFGPGTRLTVL.

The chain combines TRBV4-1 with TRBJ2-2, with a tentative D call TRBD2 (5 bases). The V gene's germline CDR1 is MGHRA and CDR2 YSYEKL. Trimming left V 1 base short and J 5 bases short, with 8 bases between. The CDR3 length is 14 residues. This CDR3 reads CASSQVRGTGELFF. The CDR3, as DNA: TGCGCCAGCAGCCAAGTCCGGGGAACCGGGGAGCTGTTTTTT.

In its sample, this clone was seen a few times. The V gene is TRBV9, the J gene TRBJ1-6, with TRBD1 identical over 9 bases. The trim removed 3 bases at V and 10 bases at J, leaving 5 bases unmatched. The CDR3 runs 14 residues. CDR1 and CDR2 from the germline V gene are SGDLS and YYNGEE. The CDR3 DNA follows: TGTGCCAGCAGCGGCCGGGACAGGGACTCACCCCTCCACTTT. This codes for CASSGRDRDSPLHF.

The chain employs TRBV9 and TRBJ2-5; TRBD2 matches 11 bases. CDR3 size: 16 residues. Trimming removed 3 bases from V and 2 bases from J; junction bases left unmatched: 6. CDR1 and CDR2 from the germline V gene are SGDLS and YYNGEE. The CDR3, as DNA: TGTGCCAGCAGCGCCCGGGCTAGCGGGGGGCAAGAGACCCAGTACTTC. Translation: CASSARASGGQETQYF.